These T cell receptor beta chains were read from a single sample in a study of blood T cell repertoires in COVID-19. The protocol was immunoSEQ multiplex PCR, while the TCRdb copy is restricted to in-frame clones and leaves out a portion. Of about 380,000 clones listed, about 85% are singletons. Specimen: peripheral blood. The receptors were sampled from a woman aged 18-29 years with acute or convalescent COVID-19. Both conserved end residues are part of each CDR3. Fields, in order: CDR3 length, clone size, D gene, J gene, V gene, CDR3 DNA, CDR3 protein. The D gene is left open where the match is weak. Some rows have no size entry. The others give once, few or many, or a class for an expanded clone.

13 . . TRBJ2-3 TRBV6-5 TGTGCCATCAGAAATGAGGGTTACGATACGCAGTATTTT CAIRNEGYDTQYF
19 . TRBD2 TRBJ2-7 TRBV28 TGTGCCAGCAGTACAGGAGGAATAGCGGGAGGGAATCATACCTACGAGCAGTACTTC CASSTGGIAGGNHTYEQYF
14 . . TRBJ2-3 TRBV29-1 TGCAGCGTTGAAATACAGAGAAGCACAGATACGCAGTATTTT CSVEIQRSTDTQYF
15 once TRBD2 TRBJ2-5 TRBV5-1 TGCGCCAGCAGCTCGAGCGGGGGGCGGCTGGAGACCCAGTACTTC CASSSSGGRLETQYF
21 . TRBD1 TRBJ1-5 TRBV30 TGTGCCTGGAGTGTAGGGTTTGGCAGGGGGTCCCTTTATCCTGGCAATCAGCCCCAGCATTTT CAWSVGFGRGSLYPGNQPQHF
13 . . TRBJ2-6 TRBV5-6 TGTGCCAGCAGCTTGGCCCAGGCCAACGTCCTGACTTTC CASSLAQANVLTF
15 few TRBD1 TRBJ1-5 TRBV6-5 TGTGCCAGCAGACCTAGCGACAGGGCATCTCAGCCCCAGCATTTT CASRPSDRASQPQHF
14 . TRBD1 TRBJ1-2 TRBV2 TGTGCCAGCAAGGGAACAGGGGGCGACTATGGCTACACCTTC CASKGTGGDYGYTF
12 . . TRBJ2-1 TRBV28 TGTGCCAGCAGTTTGTTAGACAATGAGCAGTTCTTC CASSLLDNEQFF
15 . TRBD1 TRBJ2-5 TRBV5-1 TGCGCCAGCAGCTTTCTGACAGGGGGATCAGAGACCCAGTACTTC CASSFLTGGSETQYF
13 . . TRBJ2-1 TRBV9 TGTGCCAGCAGCGTAGATGTAAACAATGAGCAGTTCTTC CASSVDVNNEQFF
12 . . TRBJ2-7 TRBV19 TGTGCCAGTAGCCACCCAGGGGACGAGCAGTACTTC CASSHPGDEQYF
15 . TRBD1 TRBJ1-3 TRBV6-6 TGTGCCAGCAGTTACTCAGGACAGGGCGAGGACACCATATATTTT CASSYSGQGEDTIYF
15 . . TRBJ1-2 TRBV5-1 TGCGCCAGCCCAAGGGCGGACAGTCCTAACTATGGCTACACCTTC CASPRADSPNYGYTF
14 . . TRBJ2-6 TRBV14 TGTGCCAGCAGCCAATCGTCTGGGGCCAACGTCCTGACTTTC CASSQSSGANVLTF
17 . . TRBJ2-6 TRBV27 TGTGCCAGCAGTTTACAAGCGGAGATCTCTGGGGCCAACGTCCTGACTTTC CASSLQAEISGANVLTF
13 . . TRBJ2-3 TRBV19 TGTGCCAGTAGGGGGGCATTCAAAGATACGCAGTATTTT CASRGAFKDTQYF
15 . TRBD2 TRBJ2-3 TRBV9 TGTGCCAGTAAAGCGGGCGGGGGGAGCACAGATACGCAGTATTTT CASKAGGGSTDTQYF
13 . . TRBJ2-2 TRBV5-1 TGCGCCAGCAGCTTGGGGGGCCCCGGGGAGCTGTTTTTT CASSLGGPGELFF
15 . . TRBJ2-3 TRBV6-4 TGTGCCAGCAGTGCCACCACAACGACGGGAGATACGCAGTATTTT CASSATTTTGDTQYF
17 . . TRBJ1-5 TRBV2 TGTGCCAGCCGAGCCACCCCTCAGGGACTCGGCAATCAGCCCCAGCATTTT CASRATPQGLGNQPQHF
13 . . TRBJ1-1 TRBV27 TGTGCCAGCAGTTCGGTTCTGAACACTGAAGCTTTCTTT CASSSVLNTEAFF
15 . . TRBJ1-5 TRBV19 TGTGCCAGTAGTATGACAGTCAATAGCAATCAGCCCCAGCATTTT CASSMTVNSNQPQHF
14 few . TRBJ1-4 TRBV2 TGTGCCAGCAGTGAAGGGCAGGGCCTGGAAAAACTGTTTTTT CASSEGQGLEKLFF
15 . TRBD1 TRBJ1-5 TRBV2 TGTGCCAGCAGTGACGGGACAGGGGTACTTCAGCCCCAGCATTTT CASSDGTGVLQPQHF
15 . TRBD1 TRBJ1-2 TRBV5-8 TGTGCCAGCAGCTTGGCAGGGACAGGGTACTATGGCTACACCTTC CASSLAGTGYYGYTF
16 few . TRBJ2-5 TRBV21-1 TGTGCCAGCAGCAAAGAGCTGCGCGGGACTGAAGAGACCCAGTACTTC CASSKELRGTEETQYF
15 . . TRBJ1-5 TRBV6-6 TGTGCCAGCAGGCGTCGGGCAGGGGAGAGTCAGCCCCAGCATTTT CASRRRAGESQPQHF
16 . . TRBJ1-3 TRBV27 TGTGCCAGCAGTTCTCCGGACCTAGCCACCGGAAACACCATATATTTT CASSSPDLATGNTIYF
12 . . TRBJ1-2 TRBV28 TGTGCCAGCAGTCCTCAGGGTCTAGGCTACACCTTC CASSPQGLGYTF
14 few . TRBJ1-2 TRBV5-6 TGTGCCAGCAGCGCATCTAACAGGGCAGCTGGCTACACCTTC CASSASNRAAGYTF
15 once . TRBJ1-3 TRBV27 TGTCCCGCCAGCAGTTTATGGCCGGGGTCTGACACCATATATTTT CPASSLWPGSDTIYF
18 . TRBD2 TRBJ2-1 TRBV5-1 TGCGCCAGCAGACTTGGGCTAGCGGGAGTCCTCCCCTACAATGAGCAGTTCTTC CASRLGLAGVLPYNEQFF
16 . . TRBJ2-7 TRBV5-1 TGCGCCAGCAGCTGGTACGAGGGATACGGGTCCAACGAGCAGTACTTC CASSWYEGYGSNEQYF
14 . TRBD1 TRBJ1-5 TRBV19 TGTGCCAGTAGCCTCGGGACAGGTCTTCGGGCCCAGCATTTT CASSLGTGLRAQHF
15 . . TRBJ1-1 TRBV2 TGTGCCAGCAGGGGAACGGCTGGAGCGGGGGCTGAAGCTTTCTTT CASRGTAGAGAEAFF
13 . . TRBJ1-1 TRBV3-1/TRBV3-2 TGTGCCAGCAGCCAAAAACTAAACACTGAAGCTTTCTTT CASSQKLNTEAFF
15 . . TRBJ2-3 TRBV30 TGTGCCTGGAGTCCGCCAGGGGCGAACACAGATACGCAGTATTTT CAWSPPGANTDTQYF
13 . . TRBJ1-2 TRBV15 TGTGCCACCAGCTCGACAGTTATGTCTGGCTACACCTTC CATSSTVMSGYTF
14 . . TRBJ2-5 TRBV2 TGTGCCAGCAGTGAAGCAACTAAGGGGGAGACCCAGTACTTC CASSEATKGETQYF
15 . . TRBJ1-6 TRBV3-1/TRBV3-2 TGTGCCAGCAGCCCCCCAGGGTTTGGAGACTCACCCCTCCACTTT CASSPPGFGDSPLHF
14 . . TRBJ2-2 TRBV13 TGTGCCAGCAGCTCACGAGGCACTACCGGGGAGCTGTTTTTT CASSSRGTTGELFF
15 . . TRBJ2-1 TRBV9 TGTGCCAGCAGCGTAGTAGATATCTCCTACAATGAGCAGTTCTTC CASSVVDISYNEQFF
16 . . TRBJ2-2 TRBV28 TGTGCCAGCAGACCCCAGGGGATTGGCAAGACCGGGGAGCTGTTTTTT CASRPQGIGKTGELFF
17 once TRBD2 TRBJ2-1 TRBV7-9 TGTGCCAGCAGCTTACTGGGACTAGCGGCCAGTCTGAATGGGCAGTTCTTC CASSLLGLAASLNGQFF
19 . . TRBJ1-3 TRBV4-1 TGCGCCAGCAGCCAGGGTCCCGGACACAGGAAAACCTCTGGAAACACCATATATTTT CASSQGPGHRKTSGNTIYF
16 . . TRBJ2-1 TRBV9 TGTGCCAGCAGCGTAGTGGCGGGGATAACCTACAATGAGCAGTTCTTC CASSVVAGITYNEQFF
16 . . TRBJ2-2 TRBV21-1 TGTGCCAGCAGCAAAGGGAACAGAGCGAACACCGGGGAGCTGTTTTTT CASSKGNRANTGELFF
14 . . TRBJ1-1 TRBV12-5 TGTGCTAGTGTTCTCGCGGGGGCGGCCACTGAAGCTTTCTTT CASVLAGAATEAFF
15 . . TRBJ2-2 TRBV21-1 TGTGCCAGCAGCAGACTAGCGGGGGGCCCCGGGGAGCTGTTTTTT CASSRLAGGPGELFF
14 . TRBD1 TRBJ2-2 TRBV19 TGTGCCAGTAGTAAACAGGGGGTGGCCGGGGAGCTGTTTTTT CASSKQGVAGELFF
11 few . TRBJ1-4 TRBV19 TGTGCCACCCGGGAGAGGGGAAAACTGTTTTTT CATRERGKLFF
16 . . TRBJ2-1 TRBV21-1 TGTGCCAGCAGGTCGGGACTAGCGGGGGGCTACAATGAGCAGTTCTTC CASRSGLAGGYNEQFF
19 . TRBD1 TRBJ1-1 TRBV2 TGTGCCAGCAGTGAAAAGGCTGGGACAGGGGTGGATGAGGACACTGAAGCTTTCTTT CASSEKAGTGVDEDTEAFF
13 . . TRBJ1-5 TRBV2 TGTGCCAGCAGTGATAGGGGGAATCAGCCCCAGCATTTT CASSDRGNQPQHF